Each of the 22 T cell receptor beta chains below was sequenced from the same sample in a study of blood T cell repertoires in COVID-19. The method was immunoSEQ multiplex PCR; TCRdb's version includes in-frame clones alone and lacks a portion of them. The sample includes some 360,000 clones, about 90% of them seen just once. The source material was peripheral blood. The receptors come from a woman aged 55-69 years with COVID-19, enrolled during active disease.

This clone was seen a handful of times. J is TRBJ2-1 and V is TRBV7-2; TRBD2 matches at 7 bases. Trimming removed 3 bases from V and 5 bases from J; junction bases left unmatched: 4. The V gene's germline CDR1 is SGHTA and CDR2 FQGNSA. CDR3 length equals 14 residues. The CDR3 nucleotides read TGTGCCAGCAGCTTCTCCGGGGGGAACAATGAGCAGTTCTTC. It translates to CASSFSGGNNEQFF.

The chain uses TRBV3-1 (or the pseudogene TRBV3-2) and TRBJ1-1; no clear D. This CDR3 contains 11 residues. The V gene's germline CDR1 is LGHDT and CDR2 YNNKEL (reference sequence). V dropped 1 base and J dropped 9 bases, with 6 bases sitting between them. The CDR3 spells CASSQASQAFF. CDR3 nucleotide sequence: TGTGCCAGCAGCCAAGCTAGCCAAGCTTTCTTT.

This sequence joins TRBV14 and TRBJ1-3; D not resolved. Germline lookup yields CDR1 SGHDN and CDR2 FVKESK. V gave up 4 bases and J gave up 4 bases, with 14 bases separating them. This CDR3 region has 15 residues. The CDR3 coding sequence is TGTGCCAGCAGCCGAAGACCCGGGAGGGGAAACACCATATATTTT. Its protein product is CASSRRPGRGNTIYF.

The chain recombines TRBV4-1 with TRBJ1-4; TRBD1 is a possible D gene (5 bases). CDR3 length: 19 amino acids. V shed 0 bases and J shed 5 bases, with 22 bases lying between them. CDR1 MGHRA and CDR2 YSYEKL come from the germline V gene. The CDR3, as DNA: TGCGCCAGCAGCCAAGATAGGCCCGGGCGGGGCGGCCCCAATGAAAAACTGTTTTTT. It specifies CASSQDRPGRGGPNEKLFF.

This clone turned up a few times. V is TRBV7-3 and J is TRBJ1-2; 8 positions match TRBD1. Per germline, CDR1 SGHTA and CDR2 FQGTGA. This CDR3 comprises 13 residues. The V and J ends lost 5 bases and 7 bases, in that order; junction bases with no gene match: 6. The CDR3 sequence: CASSETGAAGYTF. The CDR3 DNA follows: TGTGCCAGCAGCGAGACAGGGGCGGCTGGCTACACCTTC.

A remark on this clone: Other DNA sequences from this sample encode an identical CDR3 as well. V and J are TRBV5-1 and TRBJ2-1; D call uncertain. This CDR3 comprises 13 residues. The germline V and J ends were trimmed by 0 bases and 6 bases, with 7 bases remaining between them. Germline V CDR1 and CDR2: SGHRS, YFSETQ. The CDR3: CASSLGSGNEQFF. The CDR3 DNA is TGCGCCAGCAGCTTGGGGTCAGGCAATGAGCAGTTCTTC.

The chain combines TRBV2 with TRBJ2-7; D is possibly TRBD1 (6 bases). Trimming left V 9 bases short and J 0 bases short, with 21 bases between. The CDR3 spans 16 residues. Germline V gene lookup returns CDR1 SNHLY and CDR2 FYNNEI. CDR3 residues: CASFRGLAAGSYEQYF. The CDR3 nucleotides read TGTGCCAGTTTCAGGGGTTTGGCAGCTGGCTCCTACGAGCAGTACTTC.

The chain joins TRBV7-9 to TRBJ1-1; TRBD1 aligns across 7 bases. Looked up from germline, CDR1 is SEHNR and CDR2 is FQNEAQ (reference sequence). The junction had 9 bases not matched to a gene; V was cut back by 6 bases and J by 2 bases. The CDR3 has 15 amino acids. The CDR3 is CASSHQGQKNTEAFF. CDR3 nucleotides: TGTGCCAGCAGTCATCAGGGACAGAAAAACACTGAAGCTTTCTTT.

This chain joins TRBV19 and TRBJ1-6; weak D call: TRBD1 (6 bases). V was clipped by 4 bases and J by 4 bases, with 8 bases between them. The CDR3 totals 14 residues. Per germline, CDR1 LNHDA and CDR2 SQIVND (reference sequence). CDR3 sequence reads: CASSTDRYNSPLHF. CDR3 in DNA: TGTGCCAGTAGTACGGACAGATATAATTCACCCCTCCACTTT.

The V call is TRBV10-1, the J call TRBJ2-3; possibly TRBD1 for D (6 bases). V dropped 3 bases and J dropped 0 bases, with 10 bases sitting between them. The CDR3 sequence is 15 residues long. The germline CDR1 and CDR2 sequences are WNHNN and SYGVQD (reference sequence). The CDR3 loop reads CASSEGGTSTDTQYF. The CDR3 bases are TGCGCCAGCAGTGAAGGGGGAACTAGCACAGATACGCAGTATTTT.

The genes are TRBV11-2 and TRBJ2-7, with a possible D match to TRBD2 (6 bases). Trimming removed 5 bases from V and 1 base from J, with 12 bases in between. Germline V lookup: CDR1 SGHAT, CDR2 FQNNGV. CDR3 length: 14 residues. Here the CDR3 DNA reads TGTGCCAGCAGCCCGGGGGTCCTTTCCTACGAGCAGTACTTC. The encoded protein is CASSPGVLSYEQYF.

The chain recombines TRBV24-1 with TRBJ2-3; D not resolved. Looked up from germline, CDR1 is KGHDR and CDR2 is SFDVKD. Trimming stripped 0 bases from V and 6 bases from J, with 6 bases between. CDR3 length equals 13 residues. DNA of the CDR3: TGTGCCACCAGTGATTTGACAGTGGATACGCAGTATTTT. It encodes CATSDLTVDTQYF.

The gene calls are TRBV5-1 and TRBJ2-5; TRBD2 aligns across 10 bases. The CDR3 runs 14 residues. Losses at the gene ends were 7 bases for V and 2 bases for J; bases not matched to a gene: 5. Germline V lookup: CDR1 SGHRS, CDR2 YFSETQ. CDR3 DNA: TGCGCCAGCGGACCAGCGGGGGGGCAAGAGACCCAGTACTTC. This encodes CASGPAGGQETQYF. The complete variable domain, with remaining parts taken from reference TRBV5-1 and TRBJ2-5, reads KAGVTQTPRYLIKTRGQQVTLSCSPISGHRSVSWYQQTPGQGLQFLFEYFSETQRNKGNFPGRFSGRQFSNSRSEMNVSTLELGDSALYLCASGPAGGQETQYFGPGTRLLVL.

V gene TRBV6-5 combines with J gene TRBJ1-1; maybe TRBD1 (6 bases). From germline, CDR1 is MNHEY and CDR2 SVGAGI. V lost 8 bases, J lost 9 bases, and 16 bases lay in between. The CDR3 contains 12 residues. The CDR3 sequence: CASSTQGLKAFF. The CDR3 coding sequence is TGTGCCAGCTCAACCCAGGGGTTGAAAGCTTTCTTT.

The J gene is TRBJ1-4, the V gene TRBV28, with 10 positions matching TRBD1. The CDR3 runs 15 residues. The germline V gene encodes CDR1 MDHEN and CDR2 SYDVKM. With V trimmed by 3 bases and J by 8 bases, 6 bases remained unmatched. This chain's CDR3 is CASSLSGQGREKLFF. The CDR3 DNA reads as TGTGCCAGCAGTTTGTCGGGACAGGGGAGGGAAAAACTGTTTTTT.

V is TRBV27 and J is TRBJ2-5; D may be TRBD1 (6 bases). CDR1 and CDR2 from the germline V gene are MNHEY and SMNVEV (reference sequence). Between the trimmed V and J ends, which lost 5 bases and 5 bases, there was a span of 12 bases. The CDR3 sequence is 13 residues long. The CDR3 sequence: CASSPTGMETQYF. CDR3 nucleotide sequence: TGTGCCAGCAGTCCTACAGGGATGGAGACCCAGTACTTC.

The V call is TRBV6-5, the J call TRBJ1-2, with 9 bases matching TRBD1. CDR3 length: 13 amino acids. After removal of 5 bases from V and 8 bases from J, the junction contained 6 bases not matched to a gene. Germline CDR1 and CDR2: MNHEY and SVGAGI. CDR3 sequence reads: CASSSGTGLGYTF. The CDR3 DNA follows: TGTGCCAGCAGTAGCGGGACAGGGCTAGGCTACACCTTC.

V is TRBV5-4 and J is TRBJ2-1, with TRBD2 matching 9 bases. Germline lookup yields CDR1 SGHNT and CDR2 YYREEE (reference sequence). This CDR3 region has 15 residues. After removal of 4 bases from V and 5 bases from J, the junction contained 7 bases not matched to a gene. CDR3 amino acids: CASSRGGGSDNEQFF. CDR3 sequence (DNA): TGTGCCAGCAGCCGCGGGGGGGGTTCGGACAATGAGCAGTTCTTC.

V is TRBV3-1 (or the pseudogene TRBV3-2) and J is TRBJ1-2, with D possibly being TRBD1 (5 bases). The CDR3 is 12 residues long. CDR1 and CDR2 (germline): LGHDT, YNNKEL (reference sequence). V was trimmed by 3 bases and J by 4 bases, leaving 6 bases between them. The CDR3 here is CASSHRGYGYTF. DNA of the CDR3: TGTGCCAGCAGCCATAGGGGCTATGGCTACACCTTC.

The rearrangement links TRBV7-9 to TRBJ1-1; D gene uncertain. V gave up 5 bases and J gave up 1 base, with 5 bases separating them. This CDR3 has 12 residues. Germline V lookup: CDR1 SEHNR, CDR2 FQNEAQ (reference sequence). The CDR3: CASSLWNTEAFF. CDR3 coding DNA: TGTGCCAGCAGCCTTTGGAACACTGAAGCTTTCTTT.

The chain has TRBV28 and TRBJ1-2; 8 bases map to TRBD1. CDR3 size: 15 residues. The germline gives CDR1 MDHEN, CDR2 SYDVKM. V shed 0 bases and J 5 bases; nucleotides not matched to a gene: 5. The CDR3 DNA sequence: TGTGCCAGCAGTTTATGGTCCAGGGGGCCGTATGGCTACACCTTC. This sequence encodes CASSLWSRGPYGYTF.

This clone was counted only a few times. V and J are TRBV5-1 and TRBJ1-2; D may be TRBD1 (5 bases). CDR1 SGHRS and CDR2 YFSETQ come from the germline V gene. V was pared by 1 base and J by 8 bases, with 21 bases between. This CDR3 spans 16 amino acids. The CDR3 sequence is CASSLTQGLTKEGYTF. The CDR3 DNA reads as TGCGCCAGCAGCTTGACTCAGGGTCTAACAAAGGAGGGCTACACCTTC.